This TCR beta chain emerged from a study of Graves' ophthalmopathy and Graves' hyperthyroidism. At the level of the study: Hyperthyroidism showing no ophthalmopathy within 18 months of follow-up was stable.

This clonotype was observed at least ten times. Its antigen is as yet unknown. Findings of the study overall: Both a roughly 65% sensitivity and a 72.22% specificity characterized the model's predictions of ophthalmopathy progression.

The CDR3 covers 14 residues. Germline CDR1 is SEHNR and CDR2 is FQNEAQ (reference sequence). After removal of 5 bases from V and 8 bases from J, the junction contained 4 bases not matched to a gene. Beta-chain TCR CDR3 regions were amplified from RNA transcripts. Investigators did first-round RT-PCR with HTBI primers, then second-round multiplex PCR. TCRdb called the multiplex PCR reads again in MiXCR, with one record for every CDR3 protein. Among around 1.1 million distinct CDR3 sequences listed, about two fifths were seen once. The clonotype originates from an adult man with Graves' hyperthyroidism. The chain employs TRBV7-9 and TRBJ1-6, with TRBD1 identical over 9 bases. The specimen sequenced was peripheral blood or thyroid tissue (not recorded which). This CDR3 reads CASSAGQGDSPLHF. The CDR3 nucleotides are TGTGCCAGCAGCGCGGGACAGGGAGATTCACCCCTCCACTTT.